The subject of this entry is one T cell receptor (beta chain). Which antigen it targets is not known. In total, about 650 healthy bone marrow donors made up the cohort. All cohort members were sampled while nominally healthy, although unrecorded immune exposures were likely present. The donor was CMV seronegative and belonged to the group of 352 seronegative cohort members. Each donor provided a peripheral blood sample, and peripheral blood mononuclear cells were used for TCR beta sequencing. Genomic DNA was extracted from the blood cell samples with the Qiagen DNeasy Blood Extraction Kit. Compared with germline, V lacks 5 bases and J lacks 5 bases; bases without a gene match: 11. As encoded in the germline V gene, CDR1 is LGHNA while CDR2 is YNFKEQ. The CDR3 numbers 16 residues from cysteine through phenylalanine. The retained sequence is limited to the CDR3, 48 bases, with the frame set at the first base.

The data belong to a study of cytomegalovirus exposure and HLA in healthy donors (dated by TCRdb to about 2017). Turning to the overall study: In an earlier analysis of roughly 500 of the donors, 250 to 300 Gb of sequence data and 117 million unique TCR beta sequences from about 179 million T cells were reported. Roughly 300 gigabases of sequencing data and 70 million to 85 million unique TCR sequences were included in an early release covering 500 to 750 HLA-typed donors. Of the 300 to 500 genotyped donors, 81% were placed in the genetic ancestry cluster associated with self-reported Caucasian donors. The study aimed to test whether signatures of past pathogen exposure could be identified by cataloging public T cell receptors. The T cell repertoires of several hundred subjects were profiled by immunosequencing and related to cytomegalovirus serostatus. Along with the roughly 670-subject first cohort, a separate validation cohort of over 90 different subjects was used. The study combined high-throughput TCR immunosequencing, statistical association of individual TCRs with disease status, and machine learning to predict cytomegalovirus infection status. In a later analysis, previously published TCR beta repertoires from 666 donors were re-analyzed and high-resolution HLA genotyping was added so that TCR occurrence patterns could be studied. Rather than drawing on any new phenotypic data, the later analysis identified candidate immune exposures from TCR beta sequences and the way those sequences occurred across donors. To decide whether each TCR beta V gene segment behaved as functional or pseudogenic, an earlier analysis of 587 of the donors relied on high-throughput TCR beta sequencing. Donor age, sex, ethnicity and CMV serostatus were compiled together with the repertoire data. A later genetic analysis took genome-wide SNP genotypes for about 55% of the 666 donors and used that subset as a discovery cohort. Every repertoire in the discovery cohort had been generated on one and the same sequencing platform. HLA typing covered class I and class II loci at four-digit resolution. Typing coverage varied by locus: 629-630 donors for A, B, C, DRB1 and DQB1; approximately 500 for DQA1; some 610 for DPA1; about 450 for DPB1. Four to six DR-DQ haplotypes were handled as single units for association and clustering, since linkage in the cohort was strong. On average, roughly 240,000 unique TCR beta nucleotide sequences were sequenced per donor among 300 to 500 genotyped donors of the cohort, with roughly a sixth of those sequences being non-productive.

The full study reports these points: In a later analysis, the rate of TCR association differed among HLA loci, with DRB1 alleles having the most associated TCRs and HLA-C alleles having the fewest. Roughly 15 rarely observed V segments, including chromosome 9 orphons, were excluded from the earlier analysis of a few hundred of the donors because counts were too low. When HLA alleles, especially DR and DQ, strongly co-occurred, attributing TCR associations to individual alleles was difficult. Most CMV-associated TCR beta chains appeared to be HLA-restricted in a later analysis, and the HLA associations seemed to be driven largely by CMV exposure. A group of highly shared sequence variants was considered likely to be a technical artifact of the sequencing pipeline. In the study, 164 TCR beta chains were listed as associated with cytomegalovirus. The authors suggested that the approach could potentially be extended to other disease states and immunological phenotypes. V-gene and J-gene trimming of TCR beta chains was associated with a missense DCLRE1C variant in a later genetic analysis, and the association was replicated in an independent cohort. Some IMGT-functional V segments, including TRBV6-2 and TRBV6-3, could not be distinguished by the 87-base-pair reads and were therefore excluded. Three of the identified cytomegalovirus-associated TCR beta chains were confirmed in vitro to be specific for cytomegalovirus antigens. A further reported finding was that TCR beta sequences accurately predicted the HLA-A and HLA-B alleles for most subjects in the first cohort. Most TCR sequences were seen in very few donors, while some public TCRs were found in many individuals. Several of the top co-occurrence clusters appeared to be linked to parvovirus B19, influenza, CMV and Epstein-Barr virus, according to a later analysis. The presence/absence analyses assumed that sequencing depth was roughly uniform across donors, and that assumption may not be true. In an earlier analysis of approximately 600 of the donors, most TCR beta V segments were observed in productive rearrangements about 90% or about 30% of the time, broadly matching IMGT annotations. Linkage disequilibrium might explain the correlated functional status among segregating V segments, but an unknown experimental factor could not be ruled out. The only immune exposure information available for the cohort was CMV serostatus. The classifier was reported to diagnose cytomegalovirus status with high specificity and sensitivity in both the original cohort and the validation cohort. Because HLA typing was missing for some donors at each locus, association tests included only the typed subset. This cohort had only TCR beta chains sequenced, and the lack of alpha or paired-chain data limited which features could be detected. Compared with the approximately 720-donor mean, donors in an Asian-associated ancestry cluster had fewer N-insertions in productive TCRs, according to a later genetic analysis. In a later analysis, some 18,000 TCR beta sequences were associated with specific HLA alleles at a false discovery rate of 0.05. In a later analysis, HLA-associated TCR beta chains were found to be more clonally expanded and to have lower generation probabilities than equally common non-associated chains.

Library method: the immunoSEQ multiplex PCR assay. For the multiplex PCR, a mixture combining 60 forward primers for TCR Vbeta segments and 13 reverse primers for TCR Jbeta segments was used. The CDR3 region of rearranged TCR beta genes was amplified from genomic DNA with a multiplex PCR assay. The amplified TCR beta libraries were sequenced on the Illumina HiSeq System as 87-base-pair reads. The source study handled its data this way. In a later analysis, approximately 74 million unique TCR beta chains were counted across the roughly 610 repertoires, and roughly 11 million of these chains were shared by at least two donors. Raw reads were error-corrected and collapsed into unique sequences by a nearest-neighbor algorithm in which closely related sequences were merged to remove PCR and sequencing errors. V, D and J gene segments were assigned by aligning CDR3 sequences to IMGT reference sequences. For a sequence to be retained, a match of at least six nucleotides to both a V gene segment and a J gene segment was required. A rearrangement was called productive if the CDR3 had no stop codons and remained in frame with V and J, and every other rearrangement was called non-productive. CDR3 was defined by IMGT convention, running from the second conserved V-encoded cysteine to the conserved J-encoded phenylalanine. The earlier analysis of 500 to 750 of the donors excluded any sequence lacking an unambiguous match to a single V gene segment. An earlier analysis of a few hundred of the donors called V segments functional above 56.7% productive rearrangements and segregating when the between-donor standard deviation exceeded 5%. A statistical classification framework was developed to diagnose cytomegalovirus status using the catalog of TCR beta chain sequences. In a later analysis, V and J genes were assigned by comparing TCR nucleotide sequences against IMGT/GENE-DB human TR gene sequences. A later analysis assigned CDR3 sequences and most-parsimonious VDJ recombination scenarios with the TCRdist pipeline. In a later analysis, every TCR beta chain was defined by the combination of its CDR3 amino acid sequence and its V-gene family, and reads without a unique V-gene family were dropped. In a later analysis, around 600 highly shared, low-generation-probability nucleotide sequences were removed to address suspected cross-contamination and a sequencing artifact. In a later analysis, a clonal expansion index was calculated for each public chain from normalized within-repertoire ranks of inferred template counts. In a later analysis, generation probabilities were computed with a VDJ recombination model fitted to out-of-frame rearrangements, and the resulting probabilities were checked against IGoR. In a later analysis, TCR-TCR, TCR-HLA and TCR-CMV co-occurrence was scored with hypergeometric tests, and a repertoire-size bias correction was applied to TCR pairs. To estimate false discovery rates, a later analysis permuted the HLA or CMV assignments 20 times. In a later analysis, co-occurring TCRs were grouped with DBSCAN, and TCRdist sequence similarity was added when clustering was performed within HLA-allele-positive subsets. Repertoires with fewer than 30,000 or more than 120,000 public chains were left out of co-occurrence clustering, as were about 5 repertoires with anomalous nucleotide sharing. Held by TCRdb, this immuneACCESS table contains in-frame sequences only and omits some clones. Under half of the omission traces to an unresolved V gene where checked; the cause of the rest is unknown. V, J and clone size derive from that table, while D and trimming were established from the DNA sequence. This sample's listing comprises roughly 80,000 clones. The biggest ten clones account for less than 0.65% of the sample.

This receptor was identified in a man aged 45-60 years in good health and CMV-seronegative. The V and J genes are TRBV4-2 and TRBJ2-5, with 10 junctional bases fitting TRBD2. Sequences were obtained from PBMCs. The nucleotides are TGTGCCAGCAGCTTAACAGCGGGGGGGCCGCAGGAGACCCAGTACTTC. This encodes CASSLTAGGPQETQYF.